Below are 4 T cell receptor beta chains sequenced from a single sample in a study of Graves' ophthalmopathy and Graves' hyperthyroidism (dated by TCRdb to 2016 to 2019). The sequencer was an Illumina HiSeq 2000. For repertoire sequencing, TCR beta CDR3 regions were amplified from RNA transcripts. The first round of RT-PCR was done with HTBI primers and the Qiagen OneStep RT-PCR kit, and was followed by a second round of multiplex PCR, then size selection and purification. The public reads were quality trimmed at Q25 with fastp and then assembled into clones with MiXCR by TCRdb, keeping productive beta chains. Every CDR3 protein is listed once, alongside the most common genes and DNA of its rows. The sample table records under 250,000 distinct CDR3 sequences; roughly 27% of these occur just once. The ten largest clonotypes hold around 10% of the sample. Sequenced material: peripheral blood. All receptors derive from a man aged 45-65 years with Graves' ophthalmopathy. Donor details come from another sample of the same person, matched by shared clones.

The V gene is TRBV6-5, the J gene TRBJ2-7, with a weak D call TRBD2 (6 bases). The CDR3 spans 14 residues. V lost 0 bases to trimming and J lost 4 bases, with 10 bases between them. Per germline, CDR1 MNHEY and CDR2 SVGAGI. CDR3 sequence: CASSYSGTYYEQYF. In nucleotides, the CDR3 is TGTGCCAGCAGTTACTCCGGGACTTATTACGAGCAGTACTTC.

The CDR3 protein is CASSFGTSNQPQHF. In nucleotides, the CDR3 is TGTGCCAGCAGTTTCGGGACAAGCAATCAGCCCCAGCATTTT. The rearrangement joins TRBV27 to TRBJ1-5; perhaps TRBD1 as D (6 bases). CDR1 and CDR2 (germline): MNHEY, SMNVEV (reference sequence). This CDR3 comprises 14 residues. Between the trimmed V and J ends, which lost 3 bases and 1 base, there was a span of 7 bases.

The chain links TRBV16 to TRBJ1-2, with D perhaps TRBD1 (6 bases). V lost 2 bases, J lost 8 bases, and 9 bases lay in between. Germline V lookup: CDR1 KGHSY, CDR2 FQNENV. The CDR3 contains 12 residues. CDR3 sequence (DNA): TGTGCCAGCAGCCAAGCAGGGGTAGGCTACACCTTC. This translates into CASSQAGVGYTF.

This clonotype was detected ten times or more. The V call is TRBV9, the J call TRBJ1-1; maybe TRBD1 (5 bases). The CDR3 runs to 14 residues. Trimming left V 0 bases short and J 1 base short, with 7 bases between. Germline V lookup: CDR1 SGDLS, CDR2 YYNGEE. This chain's CDR3 is CASSVADRNTEAFF. The CDR3 DNA sequence: TGTGCCAGCAGCGTAGCTGACAGGAACACTGAAGCTTTCTTT.